The 14 T cell receptor beta chains reported below all come from one sample, sequenced in a study of OX40 agonist ivuxolimab in advanced cancers. Assay: immunoSEQ multiplex PCR; the TCRdb copy retains only in-frame clones and omits some. The sample consists of over 60,000 clones, roughly 82% of them appearing once. Sequenced material: CD4+ or CD8+ T cells sorted from blood, taken in a trial of the OX40 agonist ivuxolimab. Receptor source: an adult with an advanced solid tumor such as melanoma, head and neck, liver or kidney cancer.

J is TRBJ1-1 and V is TRBV11-3, with D possibly TRBD1 on 6 matching bases. Germline V gene data show CDR1 as SGHNT and CDR2 as YENEEA. Trimming left V 1 base short and J 1 base short, with 13 bases between. The CDR3 has 16 residues. DNA of the CDR3: TGTGCCAGCAGCTTAGGCACAGGGAAGGGGAACACTGAAGCTTTCTTT. This translates into CASSLGTGKGNTEAFF.

CDR3: CASSIGGPFDEQYF. DNA of the CDR3: TGTGCCAGTAGTATTGGTGGCCCCTTCGACGAGCAGTACTTC. The chain links TRBV19 to TRBJ2-7; D uncertain. Germline CDR1 LNHDA, CDR2 SQIVND (reference sequence). The CDR3 spans 14 residues. V was clipped by 3 bases and J by 5 bases, with 14 bases between them.

This chain links TRBV18 with TRBJ1-5; 9 bases align to TRBD1. This CDR3 contains 14 residues. Trimming removed 4 bases from V and 6 bases from J; junction bases left unmatched: 4. Germline values: CDR1 KGHSH, CDR2 LQKENI. The CDR3 coding sequence is TGTGCCAGCTCACAAGACAGGGGGGTTCAGCCCCAGCATTTT. It encodes CASSQDRGVQPQHF.

This clone was recorded once. An end of the junction does not agree with germline; a read error may underlie this. This rearrangement joins TRBV7-7 to TRBJ2-5; 9 bases are shared with TRBD1. CDR3 length: 15 residues. Germline V gene lookup returns CDR1 SSHAT and CDR2 FNYEAQ (reference sequence). CDR3 loop: CASSAGDRVWETQYF. The CDR3 DNA reads TGTGCTAGCAGCGCCGGGGACAGGGTGTGGGAGACCCAGTACTTC.

The DNA of the CDR3 is TGCGCCAGCAGCTTGGCCTTAACGGGGCGCGAGGGGAGGCTGTTTTTT. Translation gives CASSLALTGREGRLFF. The chain joins TRBV5-1 to TRBJ1-4, with a possible D match to TRBD1 (5 bases). Germline V lookup: CDR1 SGHRS, CDR2 YFSETQ. CDR3 length equals 16 residues. Trimming shortened V by 0 bases and J by 14 bases, and 23 bases separated the two germline ends.

In DNA, the CDR3 is TGTGCCAGCAGCCCACAGGGCAGGGAGCAGTACTTC. Translation gives CASSPQGREQYF. V is TRBV7-2 and J is TRBJ2-7, with D tentatively TRBD1 (6 bases). Germline V gives CDR1 SGHTA, CDR2 FQGNSA. The CDR3 runs 12 residues. V lost 5 bases to trimming and J lost 7 bases, with 12 bases between them.

This chain joins TRBV19 and TRBJ2-7; weak D call: TRBD2 (6 bases). The CDR3 has 16 residues. Trimming shortened V by 6 bases and J by 2 bases, and 20 bases separated the two germline ends. Germline loops: CDR1 LNHDA, CDR2 SQIVND (reference sequence). As DNA, the CDR3 is TGTGCCAGTAGCAGCCCGAGTCAGGAGGGAACCTACGAGCAGTACTTC. It encodes CASSSPSQEGTYEQYF.

This clone was seen only a few times. V is TRBV6-5 and J is TRBJ2-5; D is perhaps TRBD1 or TRBD2 (5 bases each). V was shortened by 6 bases and J by 4 bases, with 12 bases between the two germline ends. This CDR3 spans 13 amino acids. CDR1 MNHEY and CDR2 SVGAGI come from the germline V gene. CDR3 region: CASSKSGRETQYF. In nucleotides, the CDR3 is TGTGCCAGCAGCAAATCAGGGAGAGAGACCCAGTACTTC.

This clone appeared once. The chain carries TRBV28 and TRBJ2-2, with D uncertain. With 3 bases removed from V and 5 bases from J, the gap between germline ends came to 7 bases. This CDR3 contains 13 residues. Germline assignment: CDR1 MDHEN and CDR2 SYDVKM. The CDR3: CASSFLPTGELFF. In DNA form, the CDR3 reads TGTGCCAGCAGTTTTCTTCCTACCGGGGAGCTGTTTTTT.

The chain recombines TRBV5-6 with TRBJ2-3; 8 bases line up with TRBD2. The CDR3 is 14 amino acids. With V trimmed by 4 bases and J by 5 bases, 6 bases remained unmatched. Germline V gene lookup returns CDR1 SGHDT and CDR2 YYEEEE. The CDR3 here is CASSPTGGRDTQYF. Written as DNA, the CDR3 is TGTGCCAGCAGCCCCACGGGGGGGCGAGATACGCAGTATTTT.

Remarks on this clone: The junction and the germline gene differ at one end; a read error may be behind it. The chain carries TRBV7-8 and TRBJ1-5; D is uncertain. CDR3 length: 14 residues. Germline CDR1 is SGHVS and CDR2 is FQNEAQ. The chain's CDR3 is CASSPLDSNRPQHF. The DNA for the CDR3 is TGTGCCAGCAGCCCCCTGGATAGCAATCGGCCCCAGCATTTT.

V usage is TRBV18 and J usage is TRBJ2-7; the D is unclear. In germline, CDR1 is KGHSH, CDR2 LQKENI. The CDR3 runs to 12 residues. The V and J ends lost 3 bases and 5 bases respectively, with 8 bases between them. For the CDR3, the DNA is TGTGCCAGCTCACCCTTAACGGACGAGCAGTACTTC. Amino acids: CASSPLTDEQYF.

V is TRBV9 and J is TRBJ2-1; 13 bases map to TRBD2. This CDR3 spans 17 amino acids. Per the germline V gene, CDR1 is SGDLS and CDR2 is YYNGEE. J gave up 4 bases and V 4 bases, and 8 bases lay outside the gene matches. The CDR3 loop reads CASSFRTSGGRYNEQFF. CDR3 DNA sequence: TGTGCCAGCAGCTTTCGGACTAGCGGGGGCCGTTACAATGAGCAGTTCTTC.

The rearrangement uses TRBV10-3 and TRBJ2-1; D unresolved. This CDR3 is built from 14 residues. The germline gives CDR1 ENHRY, CDR2 SYGVKD. The germline V and J ends were trimmed by 3 bases and 0 bases, with 6 bases remaining between them. CDR3 sequence (DNA): TGTGCCATCAGTGAAATGATCTCCTACAATGAGCAGTTCTTC. Its translation: CAISEMISYNEQFF.